The next 28 T cell receptor beta chains were all read from a single sample in a study of OX40 agonist ivuxolimab in advanced cancers. Produced via immunoSEQ multiplex PCR; TCRdb's table is partial and in-frame only. The sample carries about 45,000 clones, around nine tenths recorded once. Sequences were derived from CD4+ or CD8+ T cells sorted from blood, sampled in a trial of the OX40 agonist ivuxolimab. These receptor sequences come from an adult with an advanced solid tumor such as melanoma, head and neck, liver or kidney cancer.

The table lists this clone with a count of one. This chain links TRBV2 with TRBJ1-2, with D possibly matching TRBD1 (5 bases). CDR3 length equals 15 residues. V was shortened by 8 bases and J by 3 bases, with 19 bases between the two germline ends. Germline V gene sequence: CDR1 SNHLY, CDR2 FYNNEI. As DNA, the CDR3 is TGTGCCAGCCCGCGAGGGGCTGCAGGCGACTATGGCTACACCTTC. It yields the protein CASPRGAAGDYGYTF.

This clone was found a few times. This rearrangement joins TRBV7-9 to TRBJ2-2; D ambiguous. CDR3 length: 13 residues. Germline CDR1 SEHNR, CDR2 FQNEAQ (reference sequence). V shed 5 bases and J shed 5 bases, with 9 bases lying between them. CDR3 nucleotide sequence: TGTGCCAGCAGCGTAGACTTTACCGGGGAGCTGTTTTTT. Protein product: CASSVDFTGELFF. Supplemented by reference TRBV7-9 and TRBJ2-2, the full variable domain reads DTGVSQNPRHKITKRGQNVTFRCDPISEHNRLYWYRQTLGQGPEFLTYFQNEAQLEKSRLLSDRFSAERPKGSFSTLEIQRTEQGDSAMYLCASSVDFTGELFFGEGSRLTVL.

This chain links TRBV28 with TRBJ2-6; TRBD2 is a possible D gene (6 bases). The CDR3 loop spans 16 amino acids. Germline-derived CDR1 and CDR2 are MDHEN and SYDVKM. Trimming removed 5 bases from V and 1 base from J, with 12 bases in between. CDR3 protein: CASSGRRGSGANVLTF. CDR3 bases: TGTGCCAGCAGTGGCCGTCGGGGGTCTGGGGCCAACGTCCTGACTTTC.

This chain joins TRBV27 and TRBJ1-1, with TRBD1 as a possible D gene (6 bases). There are 14 residues in the CDR3. V lost 2 bases, J lost 3 bases, and 10 bases lay in between. Germline V gene sequence: CDR1 MNHEY, CDR2 SMNVEV (reference sequence). Written as DNA, the CDR3 is TGTGCCAGCAGTTTAAGGGGACAACACACTGAAGCTTTCTTT. Protein: CASSLRGQHTEAFF.

The chain carries TRBV19 and TRBJ1-2; D is unresolved. The V end lost 7 bases, the J end lost 0 bases, and 15 bases lay between the germline ends. CDR1 and CDR2 from the germline V gene are LNHDA and SQIVND (reference sequence). The CDR3 loop spans 15 amino acids. As DNA, the CDR3 is TGTGCCAGTACCCTCCTAAGCAATCCTAACTATGGCTACACCTTC. This sequence encodes CASTLLSNPNYGYTF.

CDR3: CAWSERSIYEQFF. In nucleotides, the CDR3 is TGTGCCTGGAGTGAAAGATCAATTTATGAGCAGTTCTTC. V and J are TRBV30 and TRBJ2-1; D call uncertain. V lost 1 base and J 8 bases, leaving 12 bases between the germline ends. The germline gives CDR1 GTSNPN, CDR2 SVGIG (reference sequence). The CDR3 is 13 amino acids.

The CDR3 nucleotides read TGTGCCAGCAGCTTTACAGGGGGAAAGACCCAGTACTTC. It specifies CASSFTGGKTQYF. The chain carries TRBV5-6 and TRBJ2-5, with TRBD1 matching 8 bases. The ends lost 2 bases at V and 6 bases at J; junction bases unmatched: 3. Looked up from germline, CDR1 is SGHDT and CDR2 is YYEEEE. This CDR3 has 13 residues.

V gene TRBV28 combines with J gene TRBJ2-1; 11 bases are shared with TRBD2. The germline V gene has CDR1 MDHEN and CDR2 SYDVKM. The length of the CDR3 is 16 residues. V dropped 4 bases and J dropped 7; count of bases not matched to a gene: 9. Written as DNA, the CDR3 is TGTGCCAGCAGTTCCTATTTAGCGGGAGGGTGGAATGAGCAGTTCTTC. This encodes CASSSYLAGGWNEQFF.

This sequence joins TRBV28 and TRBJ2-1, with D maybe TRBD2 (6 bases). The CDR3 consists of 15 residues. Germline-derived CDR1 and CDR2 are MDHEN and SYDVKM. Trimming took off 5 bases at V and 4 bases at J, with 15 bases between the two ends. As DNA, the CDR3 is TGTGCCAGCAGTAGAACCGGGACTGGATACAATGAGCAGTTCTTC. Translating gives CASSRTGTGYNEQFF.

The chain carries TRBV5-1 and TRBJ2-7; a possible D gene is TRBD1 (5 bases). This CDR3 comprises 14 residues. The germline CDR1 and CDR2 sequences are SGHRS and YFSETQ. The V end was cut by 0 bases, the J end by 2 bases, with 9 bases between. The CDR3 coding sequence is TGCGCCAGCAGCTTGGGGGGCCACCCCTACGAGCAGTACTTC. As protein: CASSLGGHPYEQYF.

The rearrangement joins TRBV2 to TRBJ2-1; 7 nucleotides match TRBD2. The CDR3 covers 14 residues. The V and J ends lost 7 bases and 8 bases, in that order; junction bases with no gene match: 11. Germline-derived CDR1 and CDR2 are SNHLY and FYNNEI. The CDR3 region has the DNA TGTGCCAGCAAGGCGGCAGGCAGCGGGGATGAGCAGTTCTTC. It encodes CASKAAGSGDEQFF.

The chain joins TRBV6-5 to TRBJ2-5, with 9 bases fitting TRBD2. The CDR3 runs to 16 residues. Germline V gene data show CDR1 as MNHEY and CDR2 as SVGAGI. J gave up 1 base and V 4 bases, and 7 bases lay outside the gene matches. CDR3 sequence reads: CASSSILAGIQETQYF. In nucleotides, the CDR3 is TGTGCCAGCAGTTCGATACTAGCGGGTATCCAAGAGACCCAGTACTTC.

The CDR3 sequence: CATSRRTGTQHYEQYF. The DNA of the CDR3 is TGTGCCACCAGCAGGCGCACCGGGACCCAACACTACGAGCAGTACTTC. The chain links TRBV15 to TRBJ2-7; D tentatively fits TRBD1 or TRBD2 (5 bases each). Trimming pared 3 bases from V and 3 bases from J, leaving 18 bases between. Germline V gives CDR1 LNHNV, CDR2 YYDKDF (reference sequence). CDR3 length: 16 amino acids. Using reference TRBV15 and TRBJ2-7 for the parts outside the CDR3, the full variable domain is DAMVIQNPRYQVTQFGKPVTLSCSQTLNHNVMYWYQQKSSQAPKLLFHYYDKDFNNEADTPDNFQSRRPNTSFCFLDIRSPGLGDTAMYLCATSRRTGTQHYEQYFGPGTRLTVT.

The chain combines TRBV11-2 with TRBJ2-5; weak D call: TRBD1 (5 bases). V was pared by 4 bases and J by 2 bases, with 11 bases between. CDR3 length: 14 amino acids. The germline V gene has CDR1 SGHAT and CDR2 FQNNGV. The CDR3 DNA follows: TGTGCCAGCAGCTATACAGGAAATCAAGAGACCCAGTACTTC. Its translation is CASSYTGNQETQYF. Filled out from reference TRBV11-2 and TRBJ2-5, the complete variable domain reads EAGVAQSPRYKIIEKRQSVAFWCNPISGHATLYWYQQILGQGPKLLIQFQNNGVVDDSQLPKDRFSAERLKGVDSTLKIQPAKLEDSAVYLCASSYTGNQETQYFGPGTRLLVL.

The rearrangement joins TRBV4-1 to TRBJ2-1; 12 bases are shared with TRBD2. Germline V gene data show CDR1 as MGHRA and CDR2 as YSYEKL. Trimming removed 1 base from V and 7 bases from J; junction bases left unmatched: 2. CDR3 size: 15 residues. In nucleotides, the CDR3 is TGCGCCAGCAGCCAAGGACTAGCGGGAGCTAATGAGCAGTTCTTC. As protein: CASSQGLAGANEQFF.

The V and J genes are TRBV7-2 and TRBJ2-7; D is uncertain. The CDR3 is made up of 15 amino acids. Trimming left V 5 bases short and J 2 bases short, with 16 bases between. Germline V lookup: CDR1 SGHTA, CDR2 FQGNSA. The CDR3 sequence: CASSRDWTETYEQYF. CDR3 bases: TGTGCCAGCAGCAGAGACTGGACGGAAACCTACGAGCAGTACTTC.

The chain links TRBV28 to TRBJ1-2; D possibly corresponds to TRBD1 (5 bases). The CDR3 runs 13 residues. The V end lost 5 bases, the J end lost 8 bases, and 15 bases lay between the germline ends. Looked up from germline, CDR1 is MDHEN and CDR2 is SYDVKM. In nucleotides, the CDR3 is TGTGCCAGCAGTGGGACGGCACCTACGGGCTACACCTTC. Translating gives CASSGTAPTGYTF.

The chain is built from TRBV5-6 and TRBJ2-3, with no clear D. The CDR3 sequence is 15 residues long. The V and J ends lost 4 bases and 7 bases respectively, with 19 bases between them. The germline CDR1 and CDR2 sequences are SGHDT and YYEEEE. CDR3 sequence reads: CASSPRLSSTYTQYF. The CDR3 region has the DNA TGTGCCAGCAGCCCGAGGTTGAGCAGTACGTATACGCAGTATTTT.

This chain links TRBV10-2 with TRBJ1-1; 10 bases fit TRBD1. The CDR3 has 15 residues. The germline V gene has CDR1 WSHSY and CDR2 SAAADI. J gave up 1 base and V 6 bases, and 5 bases lay outside the gene matches. The CDR3: CASRNGDRGNTEAFF. The CDR3 DNA sequence: TGCGCCAGCAGAAACGGGGACAGGGGGAACACTGAAGCTTTCTTT.

The rearrangement joins TRBV5-4 to TRBJ2-5; D is undetermined. The V end lost 4 bases, the J end lost 0 bases, and 13 bases lay between the germline ends. The CDR3 extends over 15 amino acids. Germline CDR1 is SGHNT and CDR2 is YYREEE (reference sequence). CDR3 coding DNA: TGTGCCAGCAGCCGGCGTGAGTCGTACCAAGAGACCCAGTACTTC. This codes for CASSRRESYQETQYF.

V is TRBV9 and J is TRBJ2-4, with D possibly matching TRBD2 (7 bases). CDR1 SGDLS and CDR2 YYNGEE come from the germline V gene. V lost 0 bases, J lost 5 bases, and 12 bases lay in between. The CDR3 is 15 amino acids. The CDR3 bases are TGTGCCAGCAGCGTAGCGGGGGGCGCCCAAAACATTCAGTACTTC. Its protein product is CASSVAGGAQNIQYF.

This clone was found a few times. This chain connects TRBV2 to TRBJ1-5, with 7 bases identical to TRBD1. CDR1 and CDR2 (germline): SNHLY, FYNNEI. CDR3 size: 13 residues. Germline trimming cut 4 bases from V and 7 bases from J; bases unmatched to any gene: 4. The CDR3 protein is CASSVGGGQPQHF. As DNA, the CDR3 is TGTGCCAGCAGTGTAGGGGGCGGACAGCCCCAGCATTTT.

V gene TRBV18 combines with J gene TRBJ1-5; 7 bases are shared with TRBD1. V lost 8 bases, J lost 3 bases, and 10 bases stayed unmatched. The CDR3 has 15 residues. Per the germline V gene, CDR1 is KGHSH and CDR2 is LQKENI. CDR3: CASRPRQGDNQPQHF. The CDR3 nucleotides read TGTGCCAGCCGACCACGCCAGGGGGACAATCAGCCCCAGCATTTT.

This clone was detected once. The gene calls are TRBV18 and TRBJ1-1, with D unresolved. The CDR3 spans 15 residues. Germline CDR1 KGHSH, CDR2 LQKENI. Deletions cut 2 bases from V and 1 base from J, with 11 bases between. The CDR3 here is CASSPSLAENTEAFF. The CDR3 region has the DNA TGTGCCAGCTCACCATCATTGGCCGAGAACACTGAAGCTTTCTTT. Based on the CDR3 plus reference TRBV18 and TRBJ1-1, the full variable domain is NAGVMQNPRHLVRRRGQEARLRCSPMKGHSHVYWYRQLPEEGLKFMVYLQKENIIDESGMPKERFSAEFPKEGPSILRIQQVVRGDSAAYFCASSPSLAENTEAFFGQGTRLTVV.

The gene calls are TRBV29-1 and TRBJ2-3; 14 bases agree with TRBD2. The CDR3 runs to 18 residues. Looked up from germline, CDR1 is SQVTM and CDR2 is ANQGSEA. V lost 5 bases to trimming and J lost 4 bases; unmatched junction nucleotides: 14. The DNA of the CDR3 is TGCAGCGTTAGGGGGACTAGCGGGAGCGGAGGGTTAGCAGATACGCAGTATTTT. It codes for CSVRGTSGSGGLADTQYF.

The chain employs TRBV5-1 and TRBJ1-6; 7 bases align to TRBD1. The CDR3 contains 14 residues. With 2 bases clipped from V and 10 bases from J, the junction kept 6 bases outside the gene matches. Germline V gene sequence: CDR1 SGHRS, CDR2 YFSETQ. CDR3 DNA: TGCGCCAGCAGCTTCGACAGGGCCGACTCACCCCTCCACTTT. It codes for CASSFDRADSPLHF. Together with reference TRBV5-1 and TRBJ1-6, the CDR3 gives the full variable domain: KAGVTQTPRYLIKTRGQQVTLSCSPISGHRSVSWYQQTPGQGLQFLFEYFSETQRNKGNFPGRFSGRQFSNSRSEMNVSTLELGDSALYLCASSFDRADSPLHFGNGTRLTVT.

The genes are TRBV18 and TRBJ2-1; the match to TRBD2 covers 15 bases. Germline V CDR1 and CDR2: KGHSH, LQKENI. Unmatched junction bases numbered 11, after V lost 7 bases and J lost 10 bases. The CDR3 length is 16 residues. The CDR3 region is CASLDGLAGGNREQFF. CDR3 bases: TGTGCCAGCTTGGACGGACTAGCGGGAGGGAACAGGGAGCAGTTCTTC.

CDR3: CASSHEGTGGGEQYF. The CDR3 DNA is TGTGCCAGCTCACACGAGGGGACAGGGGGAGGCGAGCAGTACTTC. The chain recombines TRBV18 with TRBJ2-7; the match to TRBD1 covers 11 bases. CDR1 KGHSH and CDR2 LQKENI come from the germline V gene. V lost 4 bases, J lost 6 bases, and 8 bases stayed unmatched. The CDR3 spans 15 residues.